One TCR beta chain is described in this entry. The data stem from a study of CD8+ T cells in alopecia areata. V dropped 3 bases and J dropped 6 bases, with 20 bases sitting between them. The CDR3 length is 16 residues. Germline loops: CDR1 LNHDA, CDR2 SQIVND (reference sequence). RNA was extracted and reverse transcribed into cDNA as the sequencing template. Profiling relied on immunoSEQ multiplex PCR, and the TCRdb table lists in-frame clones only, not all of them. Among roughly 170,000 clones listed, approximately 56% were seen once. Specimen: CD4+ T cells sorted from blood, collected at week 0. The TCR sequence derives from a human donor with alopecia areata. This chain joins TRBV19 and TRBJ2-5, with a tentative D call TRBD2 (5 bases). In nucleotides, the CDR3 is TGTGCCAGTAGTATCGCGGGTGGAGACCCCATAAAGACCCAGTACTTC. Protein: CASSIAGGDPIKTQYF.